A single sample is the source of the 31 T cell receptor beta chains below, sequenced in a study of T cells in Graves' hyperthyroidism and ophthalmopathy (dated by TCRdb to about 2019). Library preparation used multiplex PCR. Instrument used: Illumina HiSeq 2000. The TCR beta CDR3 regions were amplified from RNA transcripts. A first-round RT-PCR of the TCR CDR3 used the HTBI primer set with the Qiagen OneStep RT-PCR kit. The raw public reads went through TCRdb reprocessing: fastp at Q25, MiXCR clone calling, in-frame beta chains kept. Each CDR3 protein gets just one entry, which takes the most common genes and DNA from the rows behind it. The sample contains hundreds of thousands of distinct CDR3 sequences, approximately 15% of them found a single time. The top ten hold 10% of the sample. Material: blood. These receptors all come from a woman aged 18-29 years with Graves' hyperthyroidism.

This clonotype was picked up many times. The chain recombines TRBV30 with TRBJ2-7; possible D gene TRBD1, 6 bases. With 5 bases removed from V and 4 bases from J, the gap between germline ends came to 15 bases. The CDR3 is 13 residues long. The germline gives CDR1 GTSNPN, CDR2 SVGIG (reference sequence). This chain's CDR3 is CAWASGDIYEQYF. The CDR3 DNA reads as TGTGCCTGGGCGTCCGGGGACATTTACGAGCAGTACTTC.

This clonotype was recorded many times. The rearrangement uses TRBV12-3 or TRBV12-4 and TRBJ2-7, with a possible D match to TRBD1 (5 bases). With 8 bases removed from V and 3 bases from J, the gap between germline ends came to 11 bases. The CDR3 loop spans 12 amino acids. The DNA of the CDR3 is TGTGCCAGCTCACTGACAGTCTACGAGCAGTACTTC. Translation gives CASSLTVYEQYF.

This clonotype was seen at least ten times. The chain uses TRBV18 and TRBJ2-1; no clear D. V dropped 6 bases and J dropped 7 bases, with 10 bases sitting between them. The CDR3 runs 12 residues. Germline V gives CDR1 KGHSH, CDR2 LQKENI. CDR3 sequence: CASSPNYNEQFF. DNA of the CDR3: TGTGCCAGCTCCCCTAACTATAATGAGCAGTTCTTC.

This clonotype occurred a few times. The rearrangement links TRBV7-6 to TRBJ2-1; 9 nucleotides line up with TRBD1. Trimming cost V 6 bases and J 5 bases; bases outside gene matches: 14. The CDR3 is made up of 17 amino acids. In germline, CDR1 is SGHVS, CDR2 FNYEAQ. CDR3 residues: CASSSGTGQGIHNEQFF. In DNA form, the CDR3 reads TGTGCCAGCAGTTCGGGGACGGGACAGGGTATCCACAATGAGCAGTTCTTC. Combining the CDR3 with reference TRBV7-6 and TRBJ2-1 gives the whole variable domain GAGVSQSPRYKVTKRGQDVALRCDPISGHVSLYWYRQALGQGPEFLTYFNYEAQQDKSGLPNDRFSAERPEGSISTLTIQRTEQRDSAMYRCASSSGTGQGIHNEQFFGPGTRLTVL.

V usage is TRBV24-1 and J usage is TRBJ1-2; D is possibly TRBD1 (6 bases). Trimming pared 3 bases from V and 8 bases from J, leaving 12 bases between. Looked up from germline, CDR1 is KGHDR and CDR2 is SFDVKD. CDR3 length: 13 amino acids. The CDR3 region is CATSDRDNRGYTF. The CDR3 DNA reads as TGTGCCACCAGTGATAGGGACAATAGGGGCTACACCTTC.

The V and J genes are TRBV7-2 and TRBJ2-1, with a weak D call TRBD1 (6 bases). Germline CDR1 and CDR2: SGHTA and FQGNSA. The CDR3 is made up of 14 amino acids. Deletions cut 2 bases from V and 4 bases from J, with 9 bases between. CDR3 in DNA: TGTGCCAGCAGCTTACTTACAGGGTACAATGAGCAGTTCTTC. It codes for CASSLLTGYNEQFF.

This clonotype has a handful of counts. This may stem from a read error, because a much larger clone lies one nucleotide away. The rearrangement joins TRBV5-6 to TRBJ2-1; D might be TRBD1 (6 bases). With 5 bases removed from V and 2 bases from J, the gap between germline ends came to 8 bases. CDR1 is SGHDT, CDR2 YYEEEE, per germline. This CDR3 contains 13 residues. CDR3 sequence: CASRGQTYNEQFF. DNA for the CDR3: TGTGCCAGCAGAGGACAGACCTACAATGAGCAGTTCTTC.

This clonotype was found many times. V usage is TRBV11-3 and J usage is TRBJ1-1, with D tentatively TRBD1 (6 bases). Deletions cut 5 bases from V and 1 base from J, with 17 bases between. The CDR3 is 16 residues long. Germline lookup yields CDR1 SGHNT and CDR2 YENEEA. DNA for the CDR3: TGTGCCAGCAGCCCTCCCCGGCAGGGGACGAACACTGAAGCTTTCTTT. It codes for CASSPPRQGTNTEAFF.

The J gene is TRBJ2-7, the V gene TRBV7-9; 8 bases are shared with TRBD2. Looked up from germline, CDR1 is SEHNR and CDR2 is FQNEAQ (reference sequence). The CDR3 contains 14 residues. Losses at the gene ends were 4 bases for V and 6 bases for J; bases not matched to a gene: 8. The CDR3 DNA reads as TGTGCCAGCAGCTCCGGGGGGGTTTACGGCGAGCAGTACTTC. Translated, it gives CASSSGGVYGEQYF.

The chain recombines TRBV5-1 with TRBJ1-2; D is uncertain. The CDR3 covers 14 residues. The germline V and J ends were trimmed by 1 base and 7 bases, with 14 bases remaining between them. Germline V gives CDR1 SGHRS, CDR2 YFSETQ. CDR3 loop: CASSLLSATSGYTF. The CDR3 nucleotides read TGCGCCAGCAGCTTGCTTTCCGCTACCAGTGGCTACACCTTC.

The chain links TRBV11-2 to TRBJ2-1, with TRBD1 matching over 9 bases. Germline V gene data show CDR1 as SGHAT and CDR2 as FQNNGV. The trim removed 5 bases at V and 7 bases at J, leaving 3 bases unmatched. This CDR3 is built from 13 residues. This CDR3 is CASSTDRGNEQFF. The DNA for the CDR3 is TGTGCCAGCAGCACGGACAGGGGTAATGAGCAGTTCTTC.

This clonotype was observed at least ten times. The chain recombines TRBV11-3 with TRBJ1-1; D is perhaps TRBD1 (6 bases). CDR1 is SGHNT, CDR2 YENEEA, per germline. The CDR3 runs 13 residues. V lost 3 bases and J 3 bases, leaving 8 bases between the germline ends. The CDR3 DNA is TGTGCCAGCAGCTTCGACAGGCACACTGAAGCTTTCTTT. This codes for CASSFDRHTEAFF.

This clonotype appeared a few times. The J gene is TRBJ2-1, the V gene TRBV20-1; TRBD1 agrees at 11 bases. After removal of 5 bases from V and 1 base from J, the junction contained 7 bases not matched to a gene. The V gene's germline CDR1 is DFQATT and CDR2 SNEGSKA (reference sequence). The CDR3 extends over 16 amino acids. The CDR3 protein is CSAAPGQGESYNEQFF. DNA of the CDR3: TGCAGTGCTGCACCGGGACAGGGGGAATCCTACAATGAGCAGTTCTTC.

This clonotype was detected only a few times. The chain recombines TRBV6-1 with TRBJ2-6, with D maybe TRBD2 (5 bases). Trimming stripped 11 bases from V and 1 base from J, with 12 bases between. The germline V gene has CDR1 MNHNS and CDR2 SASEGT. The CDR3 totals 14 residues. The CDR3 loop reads CAASRGSGANVLTF. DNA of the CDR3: TGTGCCGCCTCCCGGGGTTCTGGGGCCAACGTCCTGACTTTC.

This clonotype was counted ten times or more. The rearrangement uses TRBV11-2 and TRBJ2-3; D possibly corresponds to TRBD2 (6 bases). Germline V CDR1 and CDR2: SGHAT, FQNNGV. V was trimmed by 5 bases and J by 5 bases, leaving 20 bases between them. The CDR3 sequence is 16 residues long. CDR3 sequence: CASSLRVADLRDTQYF. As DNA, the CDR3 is TGTGCCAGCAGCCTCCGTGTAGCGGACCTACGAGATACGCAGTATTTT.

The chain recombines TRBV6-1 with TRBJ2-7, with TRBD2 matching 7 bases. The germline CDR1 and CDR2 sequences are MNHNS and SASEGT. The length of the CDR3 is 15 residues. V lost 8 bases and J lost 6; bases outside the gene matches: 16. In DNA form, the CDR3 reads TGTGCCAGCTCTAAGGACGGGACTATTCGATCCGAGCAGTACTTC. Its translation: CASSKDGTIRSEQYF.

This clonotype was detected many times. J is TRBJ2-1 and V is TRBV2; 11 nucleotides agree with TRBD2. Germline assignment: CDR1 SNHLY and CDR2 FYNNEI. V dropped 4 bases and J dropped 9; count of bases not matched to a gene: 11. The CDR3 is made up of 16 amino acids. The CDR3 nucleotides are TGTGCCAGCAGTGGGGGAGCCGGGACTAGCGGATTTGAGCAGTTCTTC. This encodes CASSGGAGTSGFEQFF.

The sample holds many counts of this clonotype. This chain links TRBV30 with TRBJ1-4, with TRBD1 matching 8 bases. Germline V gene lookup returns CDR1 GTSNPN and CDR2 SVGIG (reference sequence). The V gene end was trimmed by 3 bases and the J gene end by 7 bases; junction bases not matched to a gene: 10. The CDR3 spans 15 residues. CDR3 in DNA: TGTGCCTGGAGCGGGGGGCAGGGGGCCGGTGAAAAACTGTTTTTT. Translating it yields CAWSGGQGAGEKLFF.

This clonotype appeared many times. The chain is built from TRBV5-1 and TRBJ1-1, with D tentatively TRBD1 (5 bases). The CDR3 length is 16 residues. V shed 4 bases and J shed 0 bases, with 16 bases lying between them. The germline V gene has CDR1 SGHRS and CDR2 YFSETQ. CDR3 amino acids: CASSHLSGGMNTEAFF. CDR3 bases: TGCGCCAGCAGCCACCTCTCGGGGGGGATGAACACTGAAGCTTTCTTT.

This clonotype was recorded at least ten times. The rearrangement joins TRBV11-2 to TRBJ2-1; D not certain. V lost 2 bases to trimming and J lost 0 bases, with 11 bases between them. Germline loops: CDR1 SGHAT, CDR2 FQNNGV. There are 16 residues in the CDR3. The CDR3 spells CASSLTTLSSYNEQFF. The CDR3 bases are TGTGCCAGCAGCTTAACTACGTTGAGCTCCTACAATGAGCAGTTCTTC.

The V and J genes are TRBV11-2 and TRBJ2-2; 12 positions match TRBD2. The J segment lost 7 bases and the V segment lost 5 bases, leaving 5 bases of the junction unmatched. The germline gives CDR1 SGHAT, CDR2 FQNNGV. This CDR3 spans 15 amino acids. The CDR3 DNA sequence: TGTGCCAGCAGCCCGACTAGCGGGAGTATCGGGGAGCTGTTTTTT. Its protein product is CASSPTSGSIGELFF.

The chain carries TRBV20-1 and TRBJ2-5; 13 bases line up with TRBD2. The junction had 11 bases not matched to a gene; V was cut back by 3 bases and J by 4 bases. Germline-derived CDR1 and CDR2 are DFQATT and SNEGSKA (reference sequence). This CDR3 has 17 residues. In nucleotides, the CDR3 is TGCAGTGCTAGTAGGGGACTAGCGGGACGCAGGGGAGAGACCCAGTACTTC. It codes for CSASRGLAGRRGETQYF.

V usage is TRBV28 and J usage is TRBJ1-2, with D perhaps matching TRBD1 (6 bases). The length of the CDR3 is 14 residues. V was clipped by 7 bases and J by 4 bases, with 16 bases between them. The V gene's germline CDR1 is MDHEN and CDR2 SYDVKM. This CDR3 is CASMSVGRGYGYTF. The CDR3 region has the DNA TGTGCCAGCATGAGCGTGGGCAGGGGCTATGGCTACACCTTC.

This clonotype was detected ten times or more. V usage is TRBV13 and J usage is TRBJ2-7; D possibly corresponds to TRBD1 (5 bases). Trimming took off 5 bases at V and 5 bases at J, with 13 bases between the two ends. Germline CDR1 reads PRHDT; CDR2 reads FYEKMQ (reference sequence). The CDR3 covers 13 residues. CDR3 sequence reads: CASSRRAGNEQYF. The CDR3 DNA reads TGTGCCAGCAGCCGCAGGGCTGGCAACGAGCAGTACTTC.

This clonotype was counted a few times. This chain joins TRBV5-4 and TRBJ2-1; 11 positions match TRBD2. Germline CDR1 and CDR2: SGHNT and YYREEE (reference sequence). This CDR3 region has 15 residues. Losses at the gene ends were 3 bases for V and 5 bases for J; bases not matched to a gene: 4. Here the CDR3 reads CASSSGTSGNNEQFF. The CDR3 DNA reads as TGTGCCAGCAGCTCGGGGACTAGCGGTAACAATGAGCAGTTCTTC. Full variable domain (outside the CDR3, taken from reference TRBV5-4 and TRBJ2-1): ETGVTQSPTHLIKTRGQQVTLRCSSQSGHNTVSWYQQALGQGPQFIFQYYREEENGRGNFPPRFSGLQFPNYSSELNVNALELDDSALYLCASSSGTSGNNEQFFGPGTRLTVL.

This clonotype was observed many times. The CDR3 spells CASSLSVAGLNNEQFF. CDR3 coding DNA: TGTGCCAGCAGCTTATCCGTGGCAGGGTTAAACAATGAGCAGTTCTTC. The chain links TRBV7-9 to TRBJ2-1, with D possibly being TRBD1 (5 bases). Per the germline V gene, CDR1 is SEHNR and CDR2 is FQNEAQ (reference sequence). The CDR3 spans 16 residues. V was pared by 2 bases and J by 5 bases, with 16 bases between.

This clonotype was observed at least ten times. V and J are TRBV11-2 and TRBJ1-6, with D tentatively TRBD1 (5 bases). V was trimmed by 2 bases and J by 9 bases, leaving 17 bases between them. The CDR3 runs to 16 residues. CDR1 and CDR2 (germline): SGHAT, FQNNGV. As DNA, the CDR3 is TGTGCCAGCAGCTTAAGACGAGGGCAAGGGGTTTCACCCCTCCACTTT. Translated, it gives CASSLRRGQGVSPLHF.

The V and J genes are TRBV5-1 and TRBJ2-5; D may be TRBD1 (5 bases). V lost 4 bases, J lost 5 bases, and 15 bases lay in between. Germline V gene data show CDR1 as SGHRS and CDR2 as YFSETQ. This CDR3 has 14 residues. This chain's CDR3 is CASSRSRVGETQYF. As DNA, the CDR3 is TGCGCCAGCAGCAGGAGCAGGGTTGGGGAGACCCAGTACTTC.

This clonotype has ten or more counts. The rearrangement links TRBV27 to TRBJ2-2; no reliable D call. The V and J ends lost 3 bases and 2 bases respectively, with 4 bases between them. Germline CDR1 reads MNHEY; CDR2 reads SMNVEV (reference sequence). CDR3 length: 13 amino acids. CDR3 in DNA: TGTGCCAGCAGTTTCCTAAACACCGGGGAGCTGTTTTTT. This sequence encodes CASSFLNTGELFF.

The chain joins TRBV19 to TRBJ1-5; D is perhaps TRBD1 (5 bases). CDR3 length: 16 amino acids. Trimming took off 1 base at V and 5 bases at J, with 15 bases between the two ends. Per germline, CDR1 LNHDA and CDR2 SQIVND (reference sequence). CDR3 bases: TGTGCCAGTAGTATAGCGGGGCGGGGCCTCGATCAGCCCCAGCATTTT. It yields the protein CASSIAGRGLDQPQHF.

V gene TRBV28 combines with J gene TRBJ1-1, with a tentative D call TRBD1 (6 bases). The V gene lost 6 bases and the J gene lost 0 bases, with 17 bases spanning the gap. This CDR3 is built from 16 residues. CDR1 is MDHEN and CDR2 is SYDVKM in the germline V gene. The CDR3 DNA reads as TGTGCCAGCAGCTCCCGCGGGGGGCTCATGAACACTGAAGCTTTCTTT. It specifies CASSSRGGLMNTEAFF.